These T cell receptor beta chains were read from a single sample in a study of regulatory T cells in long-lasting Graves disease. TCRdb re-derived calls from the multiplex PCR reads in MiXCR, one entry per CDR3 protein. The data show about 470,000 distinct CDR3 sequences, less than 25% seen once. The sequenced sample was peripheral blood mononuclear cells (PBMCs), obtained when the disease was refractory, from a patient treated with antithyroid drugs. These receptors were obtained from a female donor with Graves disease. Each CDR3 is given with its conserved first and last residue. A D gene is named only where the DNA matches it firmly. Only part of the rows carry a size: once, few, many, or a class if the clone is expanded.

v_gene	j_gene	abundance	d_gene	CDR3aa	CDR3nt
TRBV19	TRBJ1-4	-	-	CASMTGTDHEKLFF	TGTGCCAGTATGACCGGGACGGACCATGAAAAACTGTTTTTT
TRBV4-1	TRBJ1-4	once	TRBD1	CASSQDENRGRGKLFF	TGCGCCAGCAGCCAAGATGAGAACAGGGGGCGAGGAAAACTGTTTTTT
TRBV27	TRBJ1-1	-	-	CASSLTVTAEAFF	TGTGCCAGCAGTCTCACAGTTACCGCTGAAGCTTTCTTT
TRBV19	TRBJ1-1	many	-	CASQQMGEAFF	TGTGCCAGCCAACAAATGGGTGAAGCTTTCTTT
TRBV12-3/TRBV12-4	TRBJ2-7	many	-	CASSLAGSGYEQYF	TGTGCCAGCAGTTTAGCGGGTAGTGGCTACGAGCAGTACTTC
TRBV20-1	TRBJ1-6	many	-	CSAREAGVSPLHF	TGCAGTGCTAGAGAAGCAGGGGTCTCACCCCTCCACTTT
TRBV7-8	TRBJ2-7	many	-	CASSPGSGTYEQYF	TGTGCCAGCAGCCCAGGTTCAGGAACCTACGAGCAGTACTTC
TRBV19	TRBJ1-5	-	TRBD1	CASRTQGNSNQPQHF	TGTGCCAGTAGGACACAGGGGAATAGCAATCAGCCCCAGCATTTT
TRBV9	TRBJ2-7	few	-	CASSVGGSIHEQYF	TGTGCCAGCAGCGTAGGAGGGAGCATACACGAGCAGTACTTC
TRBV5-1	TRBJ1-4	many	-	CASSLDGPGSNEKLFF	TGCGCCAGCAGCTTAGACGGACCAGGGTCTAATGAAAAACTGTTTTTT
TRBV6-2/TRBV6-3	TRBJ1-1	many	-	CATAWVLMNTEAFF	TGTGCCACCGCCTGGGTTCTCATGAACACTGAAGCTTTCTTT
TRBV19	TRBJ2-1	few	-	CASSITGPNEQFF	TGTGCCAGTAGTATTACTGGGCCCAATGAGCAGTTCTTC
TRBV5-4	TRBJ2-1	few	-	CASRPPGRVFNEQFF	TGTGCCAGCAGGCCTCCGGGACGAGTTTTCAATGAGCAGTTCTTC
TRBV5-1	TRBJ2-7	many	-	CASSLEGRGNYEQYF	TGCGCCAGCAGCTTGGAGGGCAGGGGAAATTACGAGCAGTACTTC
TRBV28	TRBJ1-1	many	-	CASSVRMNTEAFF	TGTGCCAGCAGCGTTCGGATGAACACTGAAGCTTTCTTT